Sequencing of this TCR beta chain was carried out in a study of blood T cell repertoires in COVID-19. Study-level information: Sites across the United States, Italy and Spain contributed samples from acute and convalescent COVID-19. Sources were T cells, B-cell-depleted T cells, or PBMCs; the material itself was cDNA or gDNA.

V trimming: 5 bases; J trimming: 2 bases; junction bases outside the gene matches: 4. Germline CDR1 is SQVTM and CDR2 is ANQGSEA. This CDR3 has 13 amino acids. In the source study's methods: Counts of nucleated cells, estimated from reference gene primer amplification, were obtained. Generated by immunoSEQ multiplex PCR, the TCRdb table keeps only in-frame clones and is missing some. V and J calls and clone size are given by that table; D and trimming were obtained from the DNA. Altogether about 140,000 clones are present, about 86% being singletons, with the ten largest covering more than 1.5%. The chain uses TRBV29-1 and TRBJ1-2; 8 bases are a match to TRBD1. The specimen sequenced was peripheral blood. The sequence derives from an older woman with acute or convalescent COVID-19. Written as DNA, the CDR3 is TGCAGCGTTAGGACAGGGTTAAACTATGGCTACACCTTC. Its translation is CSVRTGLNYGYTF.